The rows below give T cell receptor beta chains drawn from one sample of a study of siplizumab effects on memory and regulatory T cells. Method: immunoSEQ multiplex PCR; TCRdb's copy keeps in-frame clones and lacks some. The repertoire consists of 100,000 or so clones, with around 93% occurring once and the leading ten covering about 0.32%. The sequenced sample was CD4+ T cells sorted from blood. The receptors shown here come from a human donor in good health. Both conserved end residues are part of each CDR3. D genes are given only for firm matches. Rows may omit the clone size; those that give it use once, few, many or a size class.

j_call v_call clone_size d_call cdr3_nt cdr3_aa
TRBJ2-3 TRBV2 - - TGTGCCCGGGCGGGGTTCAGCACAGATACGCAGTATTTT CARAGFSTDTQYF
TRBJ1-6 TRBV10-3 - - TGTGCCATCAAACGGGGTGATAATTCACCCCTCCACTTT CAIKRGDNSPLHF
TRBJ2-2 TRBV7-2 - TRBD1 TGTGCCAGCAGCTTAGCTCCCAGGGGGTCTACCGGGGAGCTGTTTTTT CASSLAPRGSTGELFF
TRBJ1-4 TRBV14 - TRBD1 TGTGCCAGCAGCCAAGACTTCAGGGGGCATGAAAAACTGTTTTTT CASSQDFRGHEKLFF
TRBJ2-4 TRBV6-1 - - TGTGCCAGCAGATGGGAGACTATTCAGTACTTC CASRWETIQYF
TRBJ2-7 TRBV19 - TRBD1 TGTGCCAGTAGTCCACAGGGGTACGAGCAGTACTTC CASSPQGYEQYF
TRBJ1-5 TRBV28 - TRBD1 TGTGCCAGCAGTCCAACCGGGACAGTGAGCAATCAGCCCCAGCATTTT CASSPTGTVSNQPQHF
TRBJ2-2 TRBV6-5 - TRBD2 TGTGCCAGCAGTGCAGGACTAGTAGACGGCGGGGAGCTGTTTTTT CASSAGLVDGGELFF
TRBJ2-2 TRBV7-9 once TRBD2 TGTGCCAGCAGCTTAGATGGGGGACTACACACCGGGGAGCTGTTTTTT CASSLDGGLHTGELFF
TRBJ1-6 TRBV6-5 few TRBD1 TGTGCCAGCAGCCAGCAGGGGGGGCTTAATTCACCCCTCCACTTT CASSQQGGLNSPLHF
TRBJ2-3 TRBV6-1 - TRBD2 TGTGCCAGCAGTGCCGGACTAGGGGACACAGATACGCAGTATTTT CASSAGLGDTDTQYF
TRBJ2-7 TRBV11-3 - - TGTGCCAGCAGACAAACGGTCCCCTACGAGCAGTACTTC CASRQTVPYEQYF
TRBJ2-2 TRBV19 - TRBD2 TGTGCCAGTAGCATGGGACTAGCGGGAGGGGTCACCGGGGAGCTGTTTTTT CASSMGLAGGVTGELFF
TRBJ1-2 TRBV6-5 - - TGTGCCAGCAGCGACGAGGGGGGGTTCCATGGCTACACCTTC CASSDEGGFHGYTF
TRBJ1-4 TRBV6-5 - TRBD1 TGTGCCAGCAGTTGGGACAGACGAAATGAAAAACTGTTTTTT CASSWDRRNEKLFF
TRBJ2-3 TRBV19 - TRBD2 TGTGCCACTACTCTCGCGGGGGGCTTCCCAGATACGCAGTATTTT CATTLAGGFPDTQYF
TRBJ2-2 TRBV29-1 - - TGCAGCGCCAACCTACTCTTGGGAAAGGCGGGGGAGCTGTTTTTT CSANLLLGKAGELFF
TRBJ2-2 TRBV7-8 - - TGTGCCAGCAGCTTAGCGATGCGCAGGGCGTACCCCGGGGAGCTGTTTTTT CASSLAMRRAYPGELFF
TRBJ1-1 TRBV5-1 - - TGCGCCAGCAGCCCGGAGGGTCATGAAGCTTTCTTT CASSPEGHEAFF
TRBJ1-2 TRBV4-1 few - TGCGCCAGCAGCCAAGATGGACCTAACTATGGCTACACCTTC CASSQDGPNYGYTF
TRBJ2-3 TRBV4-2 once TRBD1 TGTGCCAGCAGCCAGACAGGGTCGGGCACAGATACGCAGTATTTT CASSQTGSGTDTQYF
TRBJ2-3 TRBV29-1 - TRBD2 TGCAGCGTTCCCACTAGCGGGAACACAGATACGCAGTATTTT CSVPTSGNTDTQYF
TRBJ1-5 TRBV2 - - TGTGCCAGCACCGGACAGTCCAATCAGCCCCAGCATTTT CASTGQSNQPQHF
TRBJ2-1 TRBV7-9 once - TGTGCCAGCAGTCACTATTACAGGGCCAATGAGCAGTTCTTC CASSHYYRANEQFF
TRBJ1-4 TRBV7-9 - TRBD1 TGTGCCAGCAGCTTAGCGACAGGGGGCGGTGAAAAACTGTTTTTT CASSLATGGGEKLFF
TRBJ1-2 TRBV19 few TRBD1 TGTGCCAGTAGCGGTGACAGGGGTTATATTGGCTACACCTTC CASSGDRGYIGYTF
TRBJ2-5 TRBV19 - - TGTGCCAGTGGAGGGGGACAGAGCCGAGAGACCCAGTACTTC CASGGGQSRETQYF
TRBJ2-1 TRBV5-1 - TRBD2 TGCGCCAGCAGCTCGGGGACTATATCCTACAATGAGCAGTTCTTC CASSSGTISYNEQFF
TRBJ2-5 TRBV5-6 - - TGTGCCAGCAGCCAAGACCAGCCAGAGACCCAGTACTTC CASSQDQPETQYF
TRBJ1-2 TRBV7-2 few - TGTGCCAGCAGCTTAGACCTAATCTGGGATGGCTACACCTTC CASSLDLIWDGYTF
TRBJ1-1 TRBV9 once - TGTGCCAGCAGCTCGATTACTGTGGGGGGAGCTTTCTTT CASSSITVGGAFF
TRBJ2-5 TRBV7-7 - TRBD2 TGTGCTAGCAGCTTAGCGGGGGGGCAAGAGACCCAGTACTTC CASSLAGGQETQYF
TRBJ1-1 TRBV5-1 - TRBD1 TGCGCCAGCAGCAGTAAACCGATAGACGGGACAGGGAGCACTGAAGCTTTCTTT CASSSKPIDGTGSTEAFF
TRBJ1-3 TRBV23-1 - - TGCGCCAGCCTTCGCGGCAGGGCCTCTGGAAACACCATATATTTT CASLRGRASGNTIYF
TRBJ2-5 TRBV10-3 - TRBD2 TGTGCCATCAAAAAGGGAACTAGCGATGAGACCCAGTACTTC CAIKKGTSDETQYF
TRBJ1-6 TRBV6-5 - TRBD1 TGTGCCAGCAGTAAGGCCGGGACAGAAAATTCACCCCTCCACTTT CASSKAGTENSPLHF
TRBJ1-2 TRBV7-3 - TRBD1 TGTGCCAGCAGCCCGGTTCCGGGACAGGGTATGGGCTACACCTTC CASSPVPGQGMGYTF
TRBJ2-1 TRBV7-2 - - TGTGCCAGCAGCTTTTCAAGTGGCGGGCAGTTCTTC CASSFSSGGQFF
TRBJ2-3 TRBV19 - TRBD2 TGTGCCAGTGGCCCCGGGGGGAAAAATACGCAGTATTTT CASGPGGKNTQYF
TRBJ2-2 TRBV2 - - TGTGCCAGCCGGGCAAAACCTAACACCGGGGAGCTGTTTTTT CASRAKPNTGELFF
TRBJ2-1 TRBV11-3 - TRBD2 TGTGCCAGCAGCACTGCGTTGGGACTAGGCCCCCTCAATGAGCAGTTCTTC CASSTALGLGPLNEQFF
TRBJ2-7 TRBV11-2 - - TGTGCCAGCAGCTTAGGGGGCATCGAGCAGTACTTC CASSLGGIEQYF
TRBJ1-1 TRBV19 - - TGTGCCAGTAGCTGGTCCAAGTCCCTCATGAACACTGAAGCTTTCTTT CASSWSKSLMNTEAFF
TRBJ2-5 TRBV5-1 - TRBD2 TGCGCCAGCAGCTTGTTCACTAGCGGACAAGAGACCCAGTACTTC CASSLFTSGQETQYF
TRBJ1-4 TRBV5-1 once TRBD1 TGCGCCAGCAGCTTGGAGGGGGCAGGAGAAAAACTGTTTTTT CASSLEGAGEKLFF
TRBJ1-4 TRBV11-3 - TRBD1 TGTGCCAGCAGCTCCCGATGGACAGGCGTTGTTGAAAAACTGTTTTTT CASSSRWTGVVEKLFF
TRBJ2-5 TRBV6-5 - TRBD1 TGTGCCAGCAGTTCCACAGGGGCCCAGACCCAGTACTTC CASSSTGAQTQYF
TRBJ2-1 TRBV19 once TRBD1 TGTGCCAGTAGTAGAATGGACAGGGGGCTATACAATGAGCAGTTCTTC CASSRMDRGLYNEQFF
TRBJ2-1 TRBV19 - - TGTGCCAGTAGCCCCCAAGGGATATACAATGAGCAGTTCTTC CASSPQGIYNEQFF
TRBJ2-7 TRBV28 - - TGTGCCAGCAGTTTAGGGTTCTCGAGCTCCTACGAGCAGTACTTC CASSLGFSSSYEQYF
TRBJ1-2 TRBV7-8 - - TGTGCCAGCAGCTTAGCGGTTATCGGGGCGTTAAGTGGCTACACCTTC CASSLAVIGALSGYTF
TRBJ2-2 TRBV7-2 - TRBD1 TGTGCCAGCAGAAAACAGGGGGTCAACACCGGGGAGCTGTTTTTT CASRKQGVNTGELFF
TRBJ2-5 TRBV6-5 - - TGTGCCAGCAGTTACTCGGAGGGGCTGAGGACCCAGTACTTC CASSYSEGLRTQYF
TRBJ1-1 TRBV5-1 - TRBD1 TGCGCCAGCAGCATAACAGGGGGAAAGGACACTGAAGCTTTCTTT CASSITGGKDTEAFF
TRBJ2-2 TRBV5-3 - TRBD2 TGTGCCAGAAGCGGCGGGACTACGAACACCGGGGAGCTGTTTTTT CARSGGTTNTGELFF
TRBJ2-3 TRBV7-9 - - TGTGCCAGCAGCCAGGGCCCAAAGACGCAGTATTTT CASSQGPKTQYF
TRBJ1-1 TRBV7-9 - - TGTGCCAGCAGCATCTCCTCGGGGAGCACTGAAGCTTTCTTT CASSISSGSTEAFF
TRBJ1-3 TRBV15 once - TGTGCCACCAGCAGAGGCCGGATCCCCTCTGGAAACACCATATATTTT CATSRGRIPSGNTIYF
TRBJ1-5 TRBV11-2 - - TGTGCCAGCAGCTTAGGTAGTTATAGCAATCAGCCCCAGCATTTT CASSLGSYSNQPQHF